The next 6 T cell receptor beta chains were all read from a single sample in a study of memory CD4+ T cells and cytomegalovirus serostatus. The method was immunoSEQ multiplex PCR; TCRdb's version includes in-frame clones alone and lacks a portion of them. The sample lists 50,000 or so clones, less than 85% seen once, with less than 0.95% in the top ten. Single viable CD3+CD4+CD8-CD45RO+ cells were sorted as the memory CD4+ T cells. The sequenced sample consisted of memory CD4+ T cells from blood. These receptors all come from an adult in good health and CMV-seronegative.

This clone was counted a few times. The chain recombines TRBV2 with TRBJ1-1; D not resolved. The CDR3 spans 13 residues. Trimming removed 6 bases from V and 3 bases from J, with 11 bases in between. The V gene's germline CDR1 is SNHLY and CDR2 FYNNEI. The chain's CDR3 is CASSRTGYTEAFF. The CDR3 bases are TGTGCCAGCAGCAGGACGGGTTACACTGAAGCTTTCTTT.

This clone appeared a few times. As DNA, the CDR3 is TGCGCCAGCAGCTTGGCCGTCCAGGAGAATTCACCCCTCCACTTT. The encoded protein is CASSLAVQENSPLHF. This sequence joins TRBV5-1 and TRBJ1-6; D call uncertain. CDR3 length equals 15 residues. From germline, CDR1 is SGHRS and CDR2 YFSETQ. Trimming pared 0 bases from V and 7 bases from J, leaving 11 bases between. The full variable domain, rest sourced from reference TRBV5-1 and TRBJ1-6, is KAGVTQTPRYLIKTRGQQVTLSCSPISGHRSVSWYQQTPGQGLQFLFEYFSETQRNKGNFPGRFSGRQFSNSRSEMNVSTLELGDSALYLCASSLAVQENSPLHFGNGTRLTVT.

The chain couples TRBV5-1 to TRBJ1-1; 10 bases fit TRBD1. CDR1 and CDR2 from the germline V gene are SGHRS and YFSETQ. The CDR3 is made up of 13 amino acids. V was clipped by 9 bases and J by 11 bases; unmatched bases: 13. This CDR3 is CATKLGDRGGAFF. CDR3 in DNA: TGCGCCACCAAATTGGGGGACAGGGGTGGTGCTTTCTTT.

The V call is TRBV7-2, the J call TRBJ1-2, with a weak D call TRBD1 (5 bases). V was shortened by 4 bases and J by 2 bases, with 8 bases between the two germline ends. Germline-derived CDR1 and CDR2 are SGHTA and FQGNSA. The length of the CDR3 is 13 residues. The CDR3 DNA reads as TGTGCCAGCAGCTCGGGACGGAACTATGGCTACACCTTC. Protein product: CASSSGRNYGYTF.

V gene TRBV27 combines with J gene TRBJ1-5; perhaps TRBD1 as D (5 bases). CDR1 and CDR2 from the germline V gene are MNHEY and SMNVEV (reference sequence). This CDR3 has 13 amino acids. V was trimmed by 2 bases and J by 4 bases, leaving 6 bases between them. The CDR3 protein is CASSLKGNQPQHF. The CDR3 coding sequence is TGTGCCAGCAGTTTAAAGGGGAATCAGCCCCAGCATTTT.

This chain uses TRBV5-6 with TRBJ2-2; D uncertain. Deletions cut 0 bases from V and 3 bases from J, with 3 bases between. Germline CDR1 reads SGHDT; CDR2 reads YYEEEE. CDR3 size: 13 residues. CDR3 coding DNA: TGTGCCAGCAGCTTGGTTGACACCGGGGAGCTGTTTTTT. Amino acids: CASSLVDTGELFF. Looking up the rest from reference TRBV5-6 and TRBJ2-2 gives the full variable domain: DAGVTQSPTHLIKTRGQQVTLRCSPKSGHDTVSWYQQALGQGPQFIFQYYEEEERQRGNFPDRFSGHQFPNYSSELNVNALLLGDSALYLCASSLVDTGELFFGEGSRLTVL.